A single sample gave rise to the 21 T cell receptor beta chains below, sequenced in a study of blood T cell repertoires in COVID-19. Libraries were prepared by immunoSEQ multiplex PCR; TCRdb keeps only in-frame clonotypes and omits some of them. The sample records fewer than 350,000 clones, 65% to 90% being singletons. The sequenced sample consisted of peripheral blood. These TCRs come from a woman in her sixties with active or convalescent COVID-19.

The chain recombines TRBV6-2 or TRBV6-3 with TRBJ2-5; perhaps TRBD2 as D (5 bases). Deletions cut 5 bases from V and 2 bases from J, with 12 bases between. There are 14 residues in the CDR3. Germline V CDR1 and CDR2: MNHEY, SVGEGT. The CDR3 sequence: CASSTTRTQETQYF. In nucleotides, the CDR3 is TGTGCCAGCAGTACCACCCGGACTCAAGAGACCCAGTACTTC.

This chain connects TRBV2 to TRBJ2-7; 8 bases are a match to TRBD1. After removal of 6 bases from V and 8 bases from J, the junction contained 3 bases not matched to a gene. Germline V gives CDR1 SNHLY, CDR2 FYNNEI. This CDR3 spans 11 amino acids. The CDR3 bases are TGTGCCAGCAGGGGACAGGTTAAGCAGTACTTC. Translated: CASRGQVKQYF. The complete variable domain, with remaining parts taken from reference TRBV2 and TRBJ2-7, reads EPEVTQTPSHQVTQMGQEVILRCVPISNHLYFYWYRQILGQKVEFLVSFYNNEISEKSEIFDDQFSVERPDGSNFTLKIRSTKLEDSAMYFCASRGQVKQYFGPGTRLTVT.

The chain uses TRBV7-9 and TRBJ2-2; 9 bases match TRBD2. CDR1 SEHNR and CDR2 FQNEAQ come from the germline V gene (reference sequence). The CDR3 runs 13 residues. J gave up 10 bases and V 8 bases, and 8 bases lay outside the gene matches. CDR3 region: CASLWTSAQELFF. CDR3 coding DNA: TGTGCCAGCCTCTGGACTAGCGCCCAGGAGCTGTTTTTT.

The chain combines TRBV24-1 with TRBJ2-1; TRBD2 matches 13 bases. Germline assignment: CDR1 KGHDR and CDR2 SFDVKD. The CDR3 has 17 residues. The J segment lost 4 bases and the V segment lost 3 bases, leaving 5 bases of the junction unmatched. CDR3 bases: TGTGCCACCAGTGATCGACGGACTAGCGGGGGTTACAATGAGCAGTTCTTC. Its translation: CATSDRRTSGGYNEQFF.

CDR3 protein: CASSQDFQTGIQETQYF. CDR3 bases: TGTGCCAGCAGCCAAGATTTCCAGACAGGGATACAAGAGACCCAGTACTTC. This rearrangement joins TRBV3-1 (or the pseudogene TRBV3-2) to TRBJ2-5, with 7 nucleotides matching TRBD1. Trimming took 0 bases from V and 2 from J; bases not matched to a gene: 9. CDR1 and CDR2 from the germline V gene are LGHDT and YNNKEL (reference sequence). The CDR3 extends over 17 amino acids.

The chain joins TRBV19 to TRBJ1-5; 8 bases match TRBD1. The J segment lost 2 bases and the V segment lost 7 bases, leaving 7 bases of the junction unmatched. The length of the CDR3 is 15 residues. In germline, CDR1 is LNHDA, CDR2 SQIVND (reference sequence). The CDR3 here is CASKLTGEGNQPQHF. The CDR3 DNA follows: TGTGCCAGTAAGTTGACAGGGGAAGGCAATCAGCCCCAGCATTTT.

The chain recombines TRBV18 with TRBJ2-5, with a weak D call TRBD1 (6 bases). Trimming removed 2 bases at V and 2 bases at J, with 15 bases between. Germline V gene data show CDR1 as KGHSH and CDR2 as LQKENI. CDR3 length: 16 residues. This CDR3 reads CASSPSGTSLQETQYF. CDR3 bases: TGTGCCAGCTCACCATCTGGGACAAGCCTACAAGAGACCCAGTACTTC.

The V call is TRBV15, the J call TRBJ1-1, with a tentative D call TRBD1 (5 bases). The length of the CDR3 is 16 residues. Germline-derived CDR1 and CDR2 are LNHNV and YYDKDF (reference sequence). V was shortened by 0 bases and J by 4 bases, with 15 bases between the two germline ends. CDR3 in DNA: TGTGCCACCAGCAGAGATGGGGGAGGGGCCGGCACTGAAGCTTTCTTT. Translation: CATSRDGGGAGTEAFF. Filled out from reference TRBV15 and TRBJ1-1, the complete variable domain reads DAMVIQNPRYQVTQFGKPVTLSCSQTLNHNVMYWYQQKSSQAPKLLFHYYDKDFNNEADTPDNFQSRRPNTSFCFLDIRSPGLGDTAMYLCATSRDGGGAGTEAFFGQGTRLTVV.

The chain is built from TRBV7-3 and TRBJ2-1, with TRBD2 identical over 8 bases. This CDR3 comprises 15 residues. Per germline, CDR1 SGHTA and CDR2 FQGTGA. The trim removed 9 bases at V and 6 bases at J, leaving 13 bases unmatched. DNA for the CDR3: TGTGCCAGTGCAGTTTGCGGGGGGCCCTCCAATGAGCAGTTCTTC. Protein product: CASAVCGGPSNEQFF.

The chain is built from TRBV2 and TRBJ1-2; the D gene is possibly TRBD1 (6 bases). CDR3 length: 18 residues. The germline V gene encodes CDR1 SNHLY and CDR2 FYNNEI. V was clipped by 3 bases and J by 0 bases, with 20 bases between them. The chain's CDR3 is CASSDSPTGGATNYGYTF. The CDR3 DNA is TGTGCCAGCAGTGATTCACCGACGGGGGGGGCCACTAACTATGGCTACACCTTC.

This clone was counted only a few times. The V gene is TRBV14, the J gene TRBJ2-3; TRBD2 might be the D (6 bases). The ends were cut back, 4 bases at V and 0 bases at J, with 14 bases in the middle. Germline CDR1 SGHDN, CDR2 FVKESK. CDR3 size: 16 residues. Here the CDR3 reads CASSPLEAGSTDTQYF. The CDR3 region has the DNA TGTGCCAGCAGCCCGCTAGAGGCGGGGAGCACAGATACGCAGTATTTT.

As to this clone: Within the sample, other DNA sequences also encode this same CDR3. The V call is TRBV5-1, the J call TRBJ2-1; 8 nucleotides match TRBD1. The length of the CDR3 is 16 residues. With V trimmed by 4 bases and J by 0 bases, 6 bases remained unmatched. CDR1 SGHRS and CDR2 YFSETQ come from the germline V gene. CDR3 coding DNA: TGCGCCAGCAGCCTAAGGACAGGGAGCTCCTACAATGAGCAGTTCTTC. It specifies CASSLRTGSSYNEQFF.

The chain links TRBV4-3 to TRBJ2-2, with 8 bases identical to TRBD2. CDR1 is LGHNA and CDR2 is YSLEER in the germline V gene. The CDR3 contains 16 residues. Trimming cost V 0 bases and J 6 bases; bases outside gene matches: 6. In DNA, the CDR3 is TGCGCCAGCAGCCAAGAGGGGACTAGAGGGGCCGGGGAGCTGTTTTTT. The encoded protein is CASSQEGTRGAGELFF.

The V and J genes are TRBV5-1 and TRBJ1-4, with 8 bases aligning to TRBD1. The germline gives CDR1 SGHRS, CDR2 YFSETQ. V lost 0 bases, J lost 6 bases, and 4 bases stayed unmatched. The CDR3 loop spans 15 amino acids. The CDR3 nucleotides are TGCGCCAGCAGCTTGGCCGAGACAGGGGATGAAAAACTGTTTTTT. Its protein is CASSLAETGDEKLFF.

The table lists this clone with a few counts. This sequence joins TRBV7-6 and TRBJ1-2; D possibly corresponds to TRBD1 (5 bases). In germline, CDR1 is SGHVS, CDR2 FNYEAQ. V lost 4 bases and J 6 bases, leaving 18 bases between the germline ends. The CDR3 loop spans 15 amino acids. CDR3 residues: CASSSRGRSADGYTF. The CDR3 DNA is TGTGCCAGCAGCTCAAGGGGTCGGTCGGCCGATGGCTACACCTTC.

The rearrangement uses TRBV7-9 and TRBJ2-4; D is uncertain. Germline V gene data show CDR1 as SEHNR and CDR2 as FQNEAQ (reference sequence). The germline V and J ends were trimmed by 1 base and 11 bases, with 6 bases remaining between them. This CDR3 comprises 11 residues. Here the CDR3 reads CASSLGPLQYF. In DNA form, the CDR3 reads TGTGCCAGCAGCTTAGGGCCTCTTCAGTACTTC.

The chain joins TRBV5-4 to TRBJ2-1, with TRBD2 identical over 8 bases. From germline, CDR1 is SGHNT and CDR2 YYREEE (reference sequence). V dropped 0 bases and J dropped 10; count of bases not matched to a gene: 9. This CDR3 comprises 15 residues. CDR3 in DNA: TGTGCCAGCAGCTTGGGAGGCGGGGGGCCCCAAGAGCAGTTCTTC. Its translation: CASSLGGGGPQEQFF.

With respect to this clone: Mismatch with germline at one junction end may stem from a read error. The rearrangement links TRBV7-9 to TRBJ2-7; the D gene is possibly TRBD2 (6 bases). This CDR3 has 12 residues. Looked up from germline, CDR1 is SEHNR and CDR2 is FQNEAQ (reference sequence). CDR3 region: CASSLEGRSWHF. CDR3 DNA: TGTGCCAGCAGCTTAGAAGGGAGGAGTTGGCACTTC.

The rearrangement uses TRBV7-3 and TRBJ1-2, with 10 bases that match TRBD1. The CDR3 consists of 16 residues. Germline CDR1 SGHTA, CDR2 FQGTGA. The trim removed 4 bases at V and 7 bases at J, leaving 12 bases unmatched. The CDR3 bases are TGTGCCAGCAGCTCTAACGCCCGGGACAGGGGAGGTGGCTACACCTTC. Protein sequence: CASSSNARDRGGGYTF.

This clone was observed once. This rearrangement joins TRBV27 to TRBJ2-7; D might be TRBD1 (5 bases). Trimming took 8 bases from V and 7 from J, leaving 15 bases between them. The CDR3 totals 12 residues. Germline CDR1 is MNHEY and CDR2 is SMNVEV (reference sequence). CDR3 amino acids: CASGFGALEQYF. CDR3 DNA sequence: TGTGCCAGCGGATTTGGGGCGTTGGAGCAGTACTTC.

This chain connects TRBV30 to TRBJ1-2, with 11 bases fitting TRBD1. The germline CDR1 and CDR2 sequences are GTSNPN and SVGIG (reference sequence). Trimming removed 1 base from V and 8 bases from J; junction bases left unmatched: 3. This CDR3 contains 13 residues. DNA of the CDR3: TGTGCCTGGAGTGAGGGACAGGGGGACGGCTACACCTTC. Amino acid sequence: CAWSEGQGDGYTF. Based on the CDR3 plus reference TRBV30 and TRBJ1-2, the full variable domain is SQTIHQWPATLVQPVGSPLSLECTVEGTSNPNLYWYRQAAGRGLQLLFYSVGIGQISSEVPQNLSASRPQDRQFILSSKKLLLSDSGFYLCAWSEGQGDGYTFGSGTRLTVV.